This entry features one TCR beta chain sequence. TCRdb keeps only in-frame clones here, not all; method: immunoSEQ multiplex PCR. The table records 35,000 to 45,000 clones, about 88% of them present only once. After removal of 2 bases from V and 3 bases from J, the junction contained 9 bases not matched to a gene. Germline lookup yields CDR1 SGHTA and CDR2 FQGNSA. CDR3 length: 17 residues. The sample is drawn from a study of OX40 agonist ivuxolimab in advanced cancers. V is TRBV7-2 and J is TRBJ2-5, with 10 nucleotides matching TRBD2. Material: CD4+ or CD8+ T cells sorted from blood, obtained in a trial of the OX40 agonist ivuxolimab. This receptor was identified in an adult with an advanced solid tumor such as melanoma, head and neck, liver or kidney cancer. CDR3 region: CASSLLASGGSKETQYF. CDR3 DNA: TGTGCCAGCAGCTTATTAGCTAGCGGGGGAAGTAAAGAGACCCAGTACTTC. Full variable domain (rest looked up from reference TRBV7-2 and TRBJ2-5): GAGVSQSPSNKVTEKGKDVELRCDPISGHTALYWYRQSLGQGLEFLIYFQGNSAPDKSGLPSDRFSAERTGGSVSTLTIQRTQQEDSAVYLCASSLLASGGSKETQYFGPGTRLLVL.